This T cell receptor (beta chain) was documented in a study of CD8 T cells in ankylosing spondylitis. The study's findings and limits: A TCR beta motif of roughly 8 highly homologous variants appeared characteristic of ankylosing spondylitis blood. There was reportedly significant enrichment of clones that were disease-linked in matched ankylosing spondylitis synovial fluid.

This clonotype was seen ten or more times. Its specificity is not known. Looked up from germline, CDR1 is DFQATT and CDR2 is SNEGSKA (reference sequence). The CDR3 length is 14 residues. The V segment lost 6 bases and the J segment 4 bases; nucleotides outside the gene matches: 6. Libraries for TCR beta were made by quantitative 5'-RACE with molecular barcodes. TCRdb redid the calling of the 5' RACE reads with MiXCR, one entry per CDR3 protein. The sample records some 220,000 distinct CDR3 sequences, 6% to 8% being singletons. The chain employs TRBV20-1 and TRBJ1-4, with 9 nucleotides matching TRBD1. Sample: blood, either unsorted or a sorted T cell fraction (not recorded which). The clonotype was recovered from a male donor with ankylosing spondylitis. The CDR3 is CSAPWTGDNEKLFF. CDR3 DNA sequence: TGCAGTGCGCCCTGGACAGGGGATAATGAAAAACTGTTTTTT.